This T cell receptor (beta chain) was documented in a study of blood T cell repertoires in COVID-19. Overall study: Specimens from acute and convalescent COVID-19 originated in the United States, Italy and Spain. T cells, B-cell-depleted T cells, or PBMCs supplied cDNA or gDNA.

This clone was seen only once. How the authors handled the data: Estimation of nucleated cell counts relied on the amplification of reference gene primers. The table came from immunoSEQ multiplex PCR; TCRdb's copy has only in-frame clones and leaves some out. That table supplies the V and J calls and clone size; D and trimming were determined from the DNA. The repertoire holds roughly 78,000 clones, with approximately 86% as singletons. From germline, CDR1 is GTSNPN and CDR2 SVGIG (reference sequence). Deletions cut 4 bases from V and 4 bases from J, with 10 bases between. This CDR3 comprises 13 residues.

This TCR came from a woman aged 60-70 years with acute or convalescent COVID-19. The genes are TRBV30 and TRBJ2-2, with unresolved D. What was sequenced was peripheral blood. The DNA of the CDR3 is TGTGCCTGGAAGGAGTCTGGCACCGGGGAGCTGTTTTTT. Amino acids: CAWKESGTGELFF.